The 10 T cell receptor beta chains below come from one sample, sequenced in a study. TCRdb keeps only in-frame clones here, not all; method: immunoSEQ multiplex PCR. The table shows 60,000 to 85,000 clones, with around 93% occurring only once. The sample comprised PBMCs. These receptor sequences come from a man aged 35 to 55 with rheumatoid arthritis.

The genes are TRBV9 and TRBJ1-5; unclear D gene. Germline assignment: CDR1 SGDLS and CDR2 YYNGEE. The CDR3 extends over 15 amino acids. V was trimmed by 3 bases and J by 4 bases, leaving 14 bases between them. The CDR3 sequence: CASSDSANQNQPQHF. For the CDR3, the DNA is TGTGCCAGCAGCGACAGCGCAAACCAAAATCAGCCCCAGCATTTT.

The CDR3 bases are TGTGCCAGCAGTGACAGGCCCTACGAGCAGTACTTC. It translates to CASSDRPYEQYF. V is TRBV2 and J is TRBJ2-7; D gene unclear. Germline assignment: CDR1 SNHLY and CDR2 FYNNEI. This CDR3 has 12 residues. V was cut by 3 bases and J by 2 bases, with 5 bases left in between.

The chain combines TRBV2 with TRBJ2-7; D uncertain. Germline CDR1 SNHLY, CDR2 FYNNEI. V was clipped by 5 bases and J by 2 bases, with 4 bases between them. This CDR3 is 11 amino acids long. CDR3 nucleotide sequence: TGTGCCAGCAGTAGAACCTACGAGCAGTACTTC. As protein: CASSRTYEQYF.

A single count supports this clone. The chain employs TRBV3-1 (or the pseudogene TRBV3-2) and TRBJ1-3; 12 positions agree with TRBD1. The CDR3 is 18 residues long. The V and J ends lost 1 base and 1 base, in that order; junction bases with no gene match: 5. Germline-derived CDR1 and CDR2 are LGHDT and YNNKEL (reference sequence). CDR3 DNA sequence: TGTGCCAGCAGCCAAGGAGTGGGACAGGGGGCGTCTGGAAACACCATATATTTT. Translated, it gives CASSQGVGQGASGNTIYF.

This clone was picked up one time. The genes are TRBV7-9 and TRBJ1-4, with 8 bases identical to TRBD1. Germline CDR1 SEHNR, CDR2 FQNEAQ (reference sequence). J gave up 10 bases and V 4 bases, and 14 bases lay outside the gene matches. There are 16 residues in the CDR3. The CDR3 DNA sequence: TGTGCCAGCAGCTCACCCGGAGGCAGGGGGCCGGGAAAACTGTTTTTT. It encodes CASSSPGGRGPGKLFF. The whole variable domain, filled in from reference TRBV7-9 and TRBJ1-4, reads DTGVSQNPRHKITKRGQNVTFRCDPISEHNRLYWYRQTLGQGPEFLTYFQNEAQLEKSRLLSDRFSAERPKGSFSTLEIQRTEQGDSAMYLCASSSPGGRGPGKLFFGSGTQLSVL.

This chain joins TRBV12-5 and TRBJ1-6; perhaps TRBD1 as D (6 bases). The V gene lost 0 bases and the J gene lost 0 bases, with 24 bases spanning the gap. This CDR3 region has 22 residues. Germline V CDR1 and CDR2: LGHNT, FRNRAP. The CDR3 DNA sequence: TGTGCTAGTGGTTTGGTACTTCTCGGTGGGGGGGCTGCCAGCTCCTATAATTCACCCCTCCACTTT. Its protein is CASGLVLLGGGAASSYNSPLHF.

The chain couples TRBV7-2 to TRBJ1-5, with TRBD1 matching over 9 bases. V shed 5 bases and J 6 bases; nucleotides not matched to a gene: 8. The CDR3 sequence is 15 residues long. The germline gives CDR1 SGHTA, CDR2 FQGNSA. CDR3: CASSPGTGIGQPQHF. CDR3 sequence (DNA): TGTGCCAGCAGCCCCGGGACAGGGATAGGTCAGCCCCAGCATTTT.

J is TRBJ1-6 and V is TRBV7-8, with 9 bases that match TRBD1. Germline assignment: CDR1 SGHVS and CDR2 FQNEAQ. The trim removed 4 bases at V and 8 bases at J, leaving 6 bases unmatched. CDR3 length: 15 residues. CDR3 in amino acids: CASSSDRDRDSPLHF. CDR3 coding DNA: TGTGCCAGCAGCTCTGACCGGGACAGGGATTCACCCCTCCACTTT.

The CDR3 region is CASSQGRASYEQYF. CDR3 DNA sequence: TGTGCCAGCAGCCAAGGCCGGGCCTCCTACGAGCAGTACTTC. V usage is TRBV3-1 (or the pseudogene TRBV3-2) and J usage is TRBJ2-7, with D unresolved. The CDR3 sequence is 14 residues long. Germline CDR1 reads LGHDT; CDR2 reads YNNKEL (reference sequence). V was trimmed by 1 base and J by 0 bases, leaving 7 bases between them.

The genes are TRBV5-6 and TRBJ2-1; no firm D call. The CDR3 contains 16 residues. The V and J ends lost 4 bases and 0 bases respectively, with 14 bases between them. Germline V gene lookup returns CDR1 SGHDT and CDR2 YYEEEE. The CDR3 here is CASSVRATSSYNEQFF. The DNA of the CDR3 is TGTGCCAGCAGCGTGCGAGCGACAAGCTCCTACAATGAGCAGTTCTTC.